The 28 T cell receptor beta chains below were found in one sample sequenced in a study of beta chain features in type 1 diabetes. The investigators reverse transcribed all of the isolated RNA, so they sequenced expressed TCRB transcripts. Some clones are missing from TCRdb's copy, which holds only in-frame ones; the method was immunoSEQ multiplex PCR. The sample records hundreds of thousands of clones, roughly 9.6% being singletons. The sample was naive CD4+ T cells from blood. The source of these receptors is a woman in her 30s in good health.

There are a few counts of this clone. This rearrangement joins TRBV29-1 to TRBJ2-7, with 13 positions matching TRBD2. CDR1 is SQVTM, CDR2 ANQGSEA, per germline. This CDR3 is 13 amino acids long. J was trimmed by 4 bases and V by 7 bases; bases with no gene match: 4. The CDR3 spells CSAEGLAGYEQYF. The CDR3 DNA reads TGCAGCGCAGAGGGACTAGCGGGGTACGAGCAGTACTTC.

The chain combines TRBV7-2 with TRBJ2-2; 8 bases map to TRBD2. The CDR3 spans 15 residues. The J segment lost 4 bases and the V segment lost 5 bases, leaving 6 bases of the junction unmatched. Germline lookup yields CDR1 SGHTA and CDR2 FQGNSA. In DNA form, the CDR3 reads TGTGCCAGCAGCCCCGGGACTAGGGGCACCGGGGAGCTGTTTTTT. Its translation is CASSPGTRGTGELFF.

The rearrangement uses TRBV7-8 and TRBJ2-1; 10 positions match TRBD2. CDR3 size: 16 residues. Germline CDR1 SGHVS, CDR2 FQNEAQ. V shed 6 bases and J 4 bases; nucleotides not matched to a gene: 9. The CDR3 bases are TGTGCCAGCAGGCGCGCGACTAGCGGGTATTACAATGAGCAGTTCTTC. Translated: CASRRATSGYYNEQFF.

The chain uses TRBV7-2 and TRBJ2-7; 7 bases map to TRBD2. The germline V gene encodes CDR1 SGHTA and CDR2 FQGNSA. J lost 6 bases, V lost 5 bases, and 7 bases had no gene match. There are 13 residues in the CDR3. In DNA form, the CDR3 reads TGTGCCAGCAGCCTTGAGGGGAGGGGCGAGCAGTACTTC. The encoded protein is CASSLEGRGEQYF. The variable domain in full, completed from reference TRBV7-2 and TRBJ2-7, reads GAGVSQSPSNKVTEKGKDVELRCDPISGHTALYWYRQSLGQGLEFLIYFQGNSAPDKSGLPSDRFSAERTGGSVSTLTIQRTQQEDSAVYLCASSLEGRGEQYFGPGTRLTVT.

The chain recombines TRBV4-2 with TRBJ1-3, with no clear D. Germline V gives CDR1 LGHNA, CDR2 YNFKEQ. V lost 1 base and J 0 bases, leaving 10 bases between the germline ends. This CDR3 is 16 amino acids long. The CDR3 nucleotides are TGTGCCAGCAGCCAAGGTCAGGCGAACTCTGGAAACACCATATATTTT. This gives the protein CASSQGQANSGNTIYF.

The V call is TRBV7-3, the J call TRBJ2-7, with 8 bases that match TRBD2. CDR1 is SGHTA and CDR2 is FQGTGA in the germline V gene. The CDR3 length is 16 residues. The J segment lost 7 bases and the V segment lost 5 bases, leaving 16 bases of the junction unmatched. This chain's CDR3 is CASSKLSVAGGGEQYF. In nucleotides, the CDR3 is TGTGCCAGCAGCAAGCTTTCCGTTGCGGGAGGTGGGGAGCAGTACTTC.

The chain couples TRBV5-1 to TRBJ2-2; 8 bases match TRBD1. Trimming took 4 bases from V and 6 from J; bases not matched to a gene: 8. Germline V gives CDR1 SGHRS, CDR2 YFSETQ. The CDR3 spans 15 residues. For the CDR3, the DNA is TGCGCCAGCAGCCCACCGACAGGGGTGGCCGGGGAGCTGTTTTTT. As protein: CASSPPTGVAGELFF.

The chain recombines TRBV4-2 with TRBJ1-5; no firm D call. The CDR3 covers 16 residues. Germline assignment: CDR1 LGHNA and CDR2 YNFKEQ. Trimming stripped 2 bases from V and 1 base from J, with 12 bases between. The CDR3 reads CASSQYEGVSNQPQHF. For the CDR3, the DNA is TGTGCCAGCAGCCAATATGAGGGTGTGAGCAATCAGCCCCAGCATTTT.

The J gene is TRBJ2-1, the V gene TRBV30; weak D call: TRBD1 (6 bases). V shed 2 bases and J shed 3 bases, with 8 bases lying between them. This CDR3 spans 13 amino acids. Germline V CDR1 and CDR2: GTSNPN, SVGIG (reference sequence). CDR3 protein: CAWSQDSYNEQFF. DNA for the CDR3: TGTGCCTGGAGTCAGGACAGCTACAATGAGCAGTTCTTC.

V gene TRBV19 combines with J gene TRBJ2-7, with D possibly matching TRBD1 (6 bases). Germline V gene data show CDR1 as LNHDA and CDR2 as SQIVND (reference sequence). This CDR3 region has 15 residues. The V gene lost 8 bases and the J gene lost 0 bases, with 17 bases spanning the gap. DNA for the CDR3: TGTGCCAGTTCTCCGCCGGGACACCTCTCCTACGAGCAGTACTTC. Amino acid sequence: CASSPPGHLSYEQYF.

V and J are TRBV7-2 and TRBJ2-7; tentatively, D is TRBD2 (6 bases). This CDR3 contains 13 residues. V was shortened by 1 base and J by 5 bases, with 9 bases between the two germline ends. The germline V gene has CDR1 SGHTA and CDR2 FQGNSA. CDR3: CASSLVRENEQYF. Here the CDR3 DNA reads TGTGCCAGCAGCTTAGTACGGGAGAACGAGCAGTACTTC.

The table lists this clone with a few counts. This chain joins TRBV19 and TRBJ2-7; 15 nucleotides align to TRBD2. The CDR3 spans 17 residues. After removal of 5 bases from V and 2 bases from J, the junction contained 7 bases not matched to a gene. Germline CDR1 LNHDA, CDR2 SQIVND (reference sequence). CDR3 coding DNA: TGTGCCAGTAGTGGGGGACTAGCGGGAGGTAATACCTACGAGCAGTACTTC. Its translation is CASSGGLAGGNTYEQYF.

The chain is built from TRBV30 and TRBJ2-1; a weak D match, TRBD2 (5 bases). V lost 0 bases to trimming and J lost 9 bases, with 15 bases between them. CDR3 length equals 14 residues. Per the germline V gene, CDR1 is GTSNPN and CDR2 is SVGIG (reference sequence). As DNA, the CDR3 is TGTGCCTGGAGTGTATCGAAGGGCCGGGGTGAGCAGTTCTTC. It translates to CAWSVSKGRGEQFF.

This rearrangement joins TRBV6-5 to TRBJ2-1; TRBD2 is a possible D gene (5 bases). The ends were cut back, 5 bases at V and 13 bases at J, with 18 bases in the middle. Germline V gives CDR1 MNHEY, CDR2 SVGAGI. The CDR3 covers 13 residues. DNA of the CDR3: TGTGCCAGCAGTAACCCGAAGCTGAGGGTCCAGTTCTTC. Protein sequence: CASSNPKLRVQFF.

The chain employs TRBV29-1 and TRBJ2-3; tentative D call: TRBD2 (5 bases). CDR3 length equals 13 residues. Germline V lookup: CDR1 SQVTM, CDR2 ANQGSEA. V was trimmed by 4 bases and J by 5 bases, leaving 13 bases between them. CDR3 DNA sequence: TGCAGCGTTGGGTTTGCCCGGGGAGATACGCAGTATTTT. It specifies CSVGFARGDTQYF.

This clone was seen more than once but under ten times. The chain combines TRBV6-9 with TRBJ2-7; TRBD1 matches 10 bases. J was trimmed by 5 bases and V by 10 bases; bases with no gene match: 11. The CDR3 runs to 14 residues. In germline, CDR1 is MNHGY, CDR2 SVAAGI. CDR3 loop: CATEADRGYHEQYF. The CDR3 region has the DNA TGTGCCACCGAGGCGGACAGGGGGTATCACGAGCAGTACTTC.

The sample holds a few counts of this clone. This rearrangement joins TRBV9 to TRBJ2-5; no firm D call. Germline V gene lookup returns CDR1 SGDLS and CDR2 YYNGEE. The V end lost 2 bases, the J end lost 5 bases, and 10 bases lay between the germline ends. The CDR3 has 13 amino acids. The CDR3 reads CASSVQFQETQYF. DNA of the CDR3: TGTGCCAGCAGCGTCCAGTTCCAGGAGACCCAGTACTTC.

This clone was seen more than once but under ten times. This chain links TRBV5-4 with TRBJ2-2; D gene uncertain. With 4 bases removed from V and 2 bases from J, the gap between germline ends came to 9 bases. This CDR3 is built from 14 residues. Germline V gives CDR1 SGHNT, CDR2 YYREEE (reference sequence). The CDR3 sequence: CASSLTYNTGELFF. Here the CDR3 DNA reads TGTGCCAGCAGCCTAACCTATAACACCGGGGAGCTGTTTTTT. The full variable domain, in which reference TRBV5-4 and TRBJ2-2 provide the parts outside the CDR3, is ETGVTQSPTHLIKTRGQQVTLRCSSQSGHNTVSWYQQALGQGPQFIFQYYREEENGRGNFPPRFSGLQFPNYSSELNVNALELDDSALYLCASSLTYNTGELFFGEGSRLTVL.

This clone turned up a few times. The chain couples TRBV28 to TRBJ2-3; 7 positions match TRBD2. V was pared by 6 bases and J by 0 bases, with 6 bases of the junction left unmatched. Germline values: CDR1 MDHEN, CDR2 SYDVKM. This CDR3 contains 15 residues. The CDR3, as DNA: TGTGCCAGCAGAGGACTAGTTAAGAGCACAGATACGCAGTATTTT. Its protein product is CASRGLVKSTDTQYF.

The chain has TRBV18 and TRBJ2-5; 10 bases fit TRBD2. The germline V gene encodes CDR1 KGHSH and CDR2 LQKENI. The CDR3 spans 15 residues. After removal of 3 bases from V and 2 bases from J, the junction contained 3 bases not matched to a gene. The CDR3 bases are TGTGCCAGCTCACCCTCGACTAGCGGGCAAGAGACCCAGTACTTC. Residues: CASSPSTSGQETQYF.

This clone was seen a few times. The rearrangement joins TRBV2 to TRBJ1-5, with D unclear. Germline CDR1 reads SNHLY; CDR2 reads FYNNEI. With 6 bases removed from V and 0 bases from J, the gap between germline ends came to 3 bases. The CDR3 contains 12 residues. The CDR3 sequence is CASSRSNQPQHF. The CDR3 region has the DNA TGTGCCAGCAGCCGTAGCAATCAGCCCCAGCATTTT. The full variable domain, its missing parts supplied by reference TRBV2 and TRBJ1-5, is EPEVTQTPSHQVTQMGQEVILRCVPISNHLYFYWYRQILGQKVEFLVSFYNNEISEKSEIFDDQFSVERPDGSNFTLKIRSTKLEDSAMYFCASSRSNQPQHFGDGTRLSIL.

The chain uses TRBV19 and TRBJ2-5; TRBD1 is a possible D gene (7 bases). The CDR3 runs to 13 residues. Germline V lookup: CDR1 LNHDA, CDR2 SQIVND (reference sequence). V shed 5 bases and J shed 4 bases, with 11 bases lying between them. CDR3 in amino acids: CASSGGDRETQYF. CDR3 in DNA: TGTGCCAGTAGTGGAGGGGACAGAGAGACCCAGTACTTC.

This clone turned up a few times. J is TRBJ2-1 and V is TRBV7-9; a weak D match, TRBD1 (6 bases). Germline CDR1 reads SEHNR; CDR2 reads FQNEAQ (reference sequence). The V and J ends lost 0 bases and 0 bases respectively, with 6 bases between them. The CDR3 is made up of 15 amino acids. This CDR3 is CASSLAQGSYNEQFF. In DNA, the CDR3 is TGTGCCAGCAGCTTAGCACAGGGCTCCTACAATGAGCAGTTCTTC.

V is TRBV9 and J is TRBJ2-7, with 8 bases that match TRBD2. Losses at the gene ends were 0 bases for V and 2 bases for J; bases not matched to a gene: 4. Looked up from germline, CDR1 is SGDLS and CDR2 is YYNGEE. This CDR3 contains 15 residues. CDR3 region: CASSVEGSGAYEQYF. In DNA form, the CDR3 reads TGTGCCAGCAGCGTAGAGGGTAGCGGGGCCTACGAGCAGTACTTC. Filled out from reference TRBV9 and TRBJ2-7, the complete variable domain reads DSGVTQTPKHLITATGQRVTLRCSPRSGDLSVYWYQQSLDQGLQFLIQYYNGEERAKGNILERFSAQQFPDLHSELNLSSLELGDSALYFCASSVEGSGAYEQYFGPGTRLTVT.

CDR3 nucleotide sequence: TGTGCCAGCAAAGAAAGATCGACGGGGAACACTGAAGCTTTCTTT. Translation: CASKERSTGNTEAFF. The chain couples TRBV28 to TRBJ1-1; D unclear. The CDR3 is 15 amino acids. Trimming stripped 7 bases from V and 1 base from J, with 16 bases between. The germline CDR1 and CDR2 sequences are MDHEN and SYDVKM.

This clone was found a few times. The chain recombines TRBV11-2 with TRBJ2-7, with D possibly TRBD2 on 6 matching bases. V lost 0 bases to trimming and J lost 2 bases, with 26 bases between them. Germline loops: CDR1 SGHAT, CDR2 FQNNGV. The CDR3 sequence is 20 residues long. The CDR3 region is CASSLDVLGAGADHPYEQYF. The CDR3 DNA reads as TGTGCCAGCAGCTTAGATGTCTTGGGAGCGGGCGCCGACCACCCCTACGAGCAGTACTTC.

V usage is TRBV2 and J usage is TRBJ2-1; D unresolved. This CDR3 spans 14 amino acids. CDR1 is SNHLY, CDR2 FYNNEI, per germline. The V gene lost 1 base and the J gene lost 9 bases, with 13 bases spanning the gap. The CDR3 here is CASSEGLAAREQFF. The CDR3 nucleotides read TGTGCCAGCAGTGAAGGATTAGCAGCGCGTGAGCAGTTCTTC.

This clone came up a few times. This chain connects TRBV18 to TRBJ1-5; tentatively, D is TRBD1 (5 bases). V shed 5 bases and J shed 0 bases, with 11 bases lying between them. The CDR3 extends over 15 amino acids. Per the germline V gene, CDR1 is KGHSH and CDR2 is LQKENI. The CDR3, as DNA: TGTGCCAGCTCAGATTACAGGTCTAGCAATCAGCCCCAGCATTTT. This codes for CASSDYRSSNQPQHF. Full variable domain (missing parts from reference TRBV18 and TRBJ1-5): NAGVMQNPRHLVRRRGQEARLRCSPMKGHSHVYWYRQLPEEGLKFMVYLQKENIIDESGMPKERFSAEFPKEGPSILRIQQVVRGDSAAYFCASSDYRSSNQPQHFGDGTRLSIL.